The following is a T cell receptor (beta chain) sequence with its context. The sample is drawn from a study of blood T cell repertoires in COVID-19. CDR1 is MDHEN and CDR2 is SYDVKM in the germline V gene. V dropped 5 bases and J dropped 9; count of bases not matched to a gene: 6. This CDR3 has 14 residues. Measured with immunoSEQ multiplex PCR; TCRdb has only the in-frame clones, and not every one. The sample contains 94,000 or so clones, 88% of which appear only once. Sequencing was performed on peripheral blood. This TCR was sampled from a woman aged 80 or over with active COVID-19. This chain links TRBV28 with TRBJ1-5, with 11 bases lining up with TRBD1. The CDR3 reads CASSRDRGNGPQHF. DNA of the CDR3: TGTGCCAGCAGTCGGGACAGGGGGAATGGGCCCCAGCATTTT.